This T cell receptor beta chain is drawn from a study of identical twins. The study, taken as a whole, reports: For cord blood, abundant beta clonotypes had fewer insertions, unlike memory repertoires, which showed none.

V shed 0 bases and J shed 6 bases, with 12 bases lying between them. The CDR3 has 15 amino acids. CDR1 and CDR2 (germline): LGHDT, YNNKEL (reference sequence). TCRdb passed the 5' RACE reads through MiXCR, listing each CDR3 protein once. This table holds about 530,000 distinct CDR3 sequences, around 20% found once. Healthy Caucasians, and only they, were the donors. This clonotype was seen repeatedly, ten times or more. The target antigen is unknown. This sample was shared with a second study, whose subject was yellow fever vaccine responses in identical twins. That investigation notes: A vaccine T cell response that seemed partly convergent and partly personalized was reported in twins.

This chain uses TRBV3-1 with TRBJ2-1; D is perhaps TRBD2 (5 bases). This receptor was identified in a woman in her late teens or twenties in good health. The sample was CD4+ T cells sorted from blood. The CDR3: CASSQEKLVGNEQFF. CDR3 coding DNA: TGTGCCAGCAGCCAAGAGAAACTAGTAGGCAATGAGCAGTTCTTC.